Reported below is one T cell receptor beta chain. Participant ages covered roughly 18 to 90 years across around 22 US areas. In germline, CDR1 is DFQATT, CDR2 SNEGSKA (reference sequence). This CDR3 region has 11 residues. Trimming removed 3 bases at V and 2 bases at J, with 5 bases between. This sample is drawn from a study of blood T cell repertoires in COVID-19. The table came from immunoSEQ multiplex PCR; TCRdb's copy has only in-frame clones and leaves some out. The sample consists of approximately 190,000 clones, 80% to 85% of them appearing once. This clonotype was obtained from a woman aged 30 to 39 who had been exposed to COVID-19. The genes are TRBV20-1 and TRBJ2-7; weak D call: TRBD1 (5 bases). The source material was PBMCs or T cells enriched from blood (not recorded which). As DNA, the CDR3 is TGCAGTGCTAGGGGGCCCTACGAGCAGTACTTC. This gives the protein CSARGPYEQYF.